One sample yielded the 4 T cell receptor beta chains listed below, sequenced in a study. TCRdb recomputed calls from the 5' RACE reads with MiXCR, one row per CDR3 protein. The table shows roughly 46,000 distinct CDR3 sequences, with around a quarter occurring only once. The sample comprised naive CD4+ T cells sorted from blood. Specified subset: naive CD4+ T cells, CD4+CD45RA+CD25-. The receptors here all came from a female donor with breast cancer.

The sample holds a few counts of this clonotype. The CDR3 is CSAEADRGETQYF. The CDR3 DNA reads as TGCAGTGCCGAGGCGGATCGGGGAGAGACCCAGTACTTC. The rearrangement uses TRBV20-1 and TRBJ2-5; D may be TRBD2 (5 bases). Trimming stripped 6 bases from V and 4 bases from J, with 15 bases between. CDR3 length: 13 amino acids. The V gene's germline CDR1 is DFQATT and CDR2 SNEGSKA (reference sequence).

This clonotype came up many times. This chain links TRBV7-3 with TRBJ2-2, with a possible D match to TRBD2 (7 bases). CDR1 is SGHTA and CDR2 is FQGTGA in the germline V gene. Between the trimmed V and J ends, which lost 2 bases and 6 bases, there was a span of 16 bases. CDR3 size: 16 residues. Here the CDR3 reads CASSLSSGGHPGELFF. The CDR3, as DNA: TGTGCCAGCAGCTTATCGTCCGGGGGGCACCCCGGGGAGCTGTTTTTT.

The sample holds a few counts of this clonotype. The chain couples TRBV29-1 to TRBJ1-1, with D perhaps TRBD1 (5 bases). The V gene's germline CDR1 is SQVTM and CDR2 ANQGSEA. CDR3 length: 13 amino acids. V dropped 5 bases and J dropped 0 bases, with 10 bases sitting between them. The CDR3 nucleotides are TGCAGCGTTCAGGGACGGATGAACACTGAAGCTTTCTTT. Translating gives CSVQGRMNTEAFF.

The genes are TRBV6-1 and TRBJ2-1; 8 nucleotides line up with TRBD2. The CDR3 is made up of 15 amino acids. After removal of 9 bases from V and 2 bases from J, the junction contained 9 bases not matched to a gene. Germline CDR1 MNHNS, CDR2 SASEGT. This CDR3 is CASPPREGPYNEQFF. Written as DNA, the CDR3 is TGTGCCAGTCCCCCCCGGGAGGGCCCCTACAATGAGCAGTTCTTC.